These 19 T cell receptor beta chains came from one sample sequenced in a study of tumor and adjacent non-tumor tissue in lung cancer. The library came from three nested PCR rounds adapted from ARM-PCR protocols. TCRdb reprocessed the multiplex PCR reads via MiXCR and lists one record per CDR3 protein. The sample consists of approximately 130,000 distinct CDR3 sequences, 66% of them appearing once. No cell sorting was done before RNA was extracted from the tissue. Sequencing was done on a sample of lung tumor tissue. Receptor source: a young man with non-small cell lung cancer.

The table lists this clonotype with a few counts. The rearrangement links TRBV7-2 to TRBJ2-7; D gene uncertain. V was shortened by 1 base and J by 3 bases, with 16 bases between the two germline ends. This CDR3 contains 16 residues. Germline V lookup: CDR1 SGHTA, CDR2 FQGNSA. The CDR3: CASSLGLAETLYEQYF. The CDR3 region has the DNA TGTGCCAGCAGCTTAGGGTTGGCGGAAACCCTCTACGAGCAGTACTTC.

The genes are TRBV11-2 and TRBJ1-2; 11 positions match TRBD1. The trim removed 4 bases at V and 11 bases at J, leaving 12 bases unmatched. This CDR3 comprises 15 residues. Germline-derived CDR1 and CDR2 are SGHAT and FQNNGV. The CDR3 spells CASSSRTGGIFGYTF. The CDR3 coding sequence is TGTGCCAGCAGCTCGCGGACAGGGGGCATCTTTGGATACACCTTC.

Notes on this clonotype: The junction shows a germline mismatch at one end, possibly a read error. The chain joins TRBV4-1 to TRBJ2-4; a weak D match, TRBD2 (5 bases). Germline lookup yields CDR1 MGHRA and CDR2 YSYEKL. This CDR3 spans 15 amino acids. CDR3 DNA sequence: TGCACCAGCAGCCAAGCGGAAGTAGCCAAAAACATTCAGTACTTC. It yields the protein CTSSQAEVAKNIQYF.

This clonotype appeared many times. The V gene is TRBV6-5, the J gene TRBJ1-5; D remains ambiguous. The CDR3 is 14 residues long. Deletions cut 5 bases from V and 2 bases from J, with 10 bases between. CDR1 is MNHEY and CDR2 is SVGAGI in the germline V gene. In DNA, the CDR3 is TGTGCCAGCAGTGGGAGGGTAGGCAATCAGCCCCAGCATTTT. This gives the protein CASSGRVGNQPQHF.

In regard to this clonotype: This may come from a read error, since a much larger clone is one base off. V is TRBV20-1 and J is TRBJ2-1, with 8 bases aligning to TRBD2. Germline CDR1 is DFQATT and CDR2 is SNEGSKA (reference sequence). The CDR3 has 15 amino acids. This chain's CDR3 is CSAELAANTYSEQFF. CDR3 sequence (DNA): TGCAGTGCGGAACTAGCGGCGAATACCTACAGTGAGCAGTTCTTC.

Only one count was recorded for this clonotype. A read error is possible here, since a much larger clone lies one base away. The chain links TRBV4-2 to TRBJ1-1, with D perhaps matching TRBD1 (5 bases). The germline V gene encodes CDR1 LGHNA and CDR2 YNFKEQ. This CDR3 spans 16 amino acids. This chain's CDR3 is CVSSQEKGTRNTEAFF. DNA for the CDR3: TGTGTCAGCAGCCAAGAGAAAGGGACCCGGAACACTGAAGCTTTCTTT.

Notes on this clonotype: At one end the junction does not follow the germline gene, possibly because of a read error. The chain uses TRBV12-3 or TRBV12-4 and TRBJ1-1; perhaps TRBD1 as D (6 bases). The CDR3 loop spans 16 amino acids. CDR3 sequence reads: CASSGPDSAMKTEAFF. The DNA for the CDR3 is TGTGCCAGCAGTGGGCCGGACAGTGCAATGAAGACTGAAGCTTTCTTT.

A note on this clonotype: This may be a read error, as it is one base from a much larger clone. The chain carries TRBV6-6 and TRBJ1-2; D not resolved. Trimming removed 10 bases at V and 2 bases at J, with 14 bases between. This CDR3 region has 13 residues. Looked up from germline, CDR1 is MNHNY and CDR2 is SVGAGI (reference sequence). The CDR3 DNA reads as TGTGCCACCACCGCACAGCGCAACTATGGCTACACCTTC. Its protein product is CATTAQRNYGYTF.

A remark on this clonotype: A clone one base away is much larger, so this may be a read error. This chain uses TRBV5-6 with TRBJ1-5; the D is unclear. The CDR3 totals 13 residues. The germline V gene has CDR1 SGHDT and CDR2 YYEEEE. CDR3 amino acids: CAGSLGSNQPQHF. DNA for the CDR3: TGTGCCGGCAGCTTGGGCAGTAATCAGCCCCAGCATTTT.

With regard to this clonotype: It may be a read error: a sequence one base away is much more abundant. The V gene is TRBV4-3, the J gene TRBJ2-3, with D perhaps TRBD1 (5 bases). CDR1 is LGHNA, CDR2 YSLEER, per germline. The CDR3 has 13 residues. Written as DNA, the CDR3 is TGCGCCGGCAGCCAGACAGTCACAGATACGCAGTATTTT. Protein: CAGSQTVTDTQYF.

As regards this clonotype: No conserved phenylalanine or tryptophan ends this CDR3, so it is likely a read error. The chain employs TRBV20-1 and TRBJ2-1; weak D call: TRBD2 (6 bases). Trimming took 1 base from V and 4 from J, leaving 11 bases between them. CDR1 and CDR2 from the germline V gene are DFQATT and SNEGSKA (reference sequence). The CDR3 has 14 amino acids. The CDR3 is CSARAEGGYNEQFS. The CDR3 coding sequence is TGCAGTGCTAGAGCGGAGGGAGGATACAATGAGCAGTTCTCC.

Regarding this clonotype: This may be a read error, as it is one base from a much larger clone. J is TRBJ2-1 and V is TRBV6-1, with D uncertain. Looked up from germline, CDR1 is MNHNS and CDR2 is SASEGT. The CDR3 consists of 13 residues. The CDR3 here is CAISEAGWDEQFF. The CDR3 coding sequence is TGTGCCATCAGTGAAGCCGGCTGGGATGAGCAGTTCTTC.

This clonotype showed up many times. The chain combines TRBV11-2 with TRBJ2-1, with 7 positions matching TRBD2. From germline, CDR1 is SGHAT and CDR2 FQNNGV. The CDR3 is made up of 16 amino acids. V dropped 5 bases and J dropped 5; count of bases not matched to a gene: 12. The CDR3 here is CASSRGLGGRHNEQFF. The CDR3 nucleotides read TGTGCCAGCAGCCGCGGGCTGGGGGGGAGACACAATGAGCAGTTCTTC.

This clonotype came up a few times. This could be a read error, since a much larger clone is one nucleotide away. This rearrangement joins TRBV7-9 to TRBJ1-6; 8 bases match TRBD1. The CDR3 is 14 amino acids. CDR1 SEHNR and CDR2 FQNEAQ come from the germline V gene (reference sequence). CDR3 amino acids: CVSSSTGVDSPLHF. The CDR3 DNA is TGTGTCAGCAGCTCGACAGGGGTAGATTCACCCCTCCACTTT.

The V and J genes are TRBV9 and TRBJ2-7; TRBD2 is a possible D gene (6 bases). Germline V CDR1 and CDR2: SGDLS, YYNGEE. V was cut by 8 bases and J by 2 bases, with 14 bases left in between. The CDR3 sequence is 13 residues long. CDR3 in amino acids: CASSGTGAYEQYF. CDR3 nucleotides: TGTGCCAGTTCCGGGACGGGGGCCTACGAGCAGTACTTC.

A word on this clonotype: The CDR3 ends on some other residue instead of the conserved phenylalanine or tryptophan, so this is likely a read error. The DNA is omitted, as the CDR3 cannot be located on it reliably, and the CDR3 follows TCRdb's listing. The V gene is TRBV29-1, the J gene TRBJ2-1; no check of the table's D call, TRBD1, against the DNA was made. CDR1 and CDR2 from the germline V gene are SQVTM and ANQGSEA. The CDR3 is 11 amino acids long, termini counted. The CDR3: CSVIPGQGTLL.

To note about this clonotype: Just one base apart from a much larger clone, this may be a read error. The chain links TRBV6-2 or TRBV6-3 to TRBJ1-5; no definite D call. Germline-derived CDR1 and CDR2 are MNHEY and SVGEGT. The ends were cut back, 2 bases at V and 9 bases at J, with 11 bases in the middle. The CDR3 length is 13 residues. DNA of the CDR3: TGTGCCAGCAGTTACGTGCAGAGTCGGCCCCAGCATTTT. Protein product: CASSYVQSRPQHF.

To note about this clonotype: A read error is possible here, since a much larger clone lies one base away. The rearrangement uses TRBV6-1 and TRBJ2-3; TRBD1 matches at 8 bases. CDR3 length equals 15 residues. CDR1 MNHNS and CDR2 SASEGT come from the germline V gene. The CDR3 DNA reads TGTGCCAGCAACTCCGGGACAGGAAGCACAGAAACGCAGTATTTT. Protein: CASNSGTGSTETQYF.

Of note for this clonotype: A read error may produce the germline difference seen at one junction end. The chain uses TRBV6-5 and TRBJ2-1; 13 nucleotides align to TRBD2. Germline V gene sequence: CDR1 MNHEY, CDR2 SVGAGI. There are 17 residues in the CDR3. The CDR3 DNA follows: TGTGTCAGCAAGCCAACTAGCGGGGGGGGATCGTACAATGAGCAGTTCTTC. This codes for CVSKPTSGGGSYNEQFF.